The clone carrying this TCR beta chain came up many times. Its antigen is unknown. This sample was included in a study of CD8 T cells in ankylosing spondylitis. General study findings and limits: It appeared that ankylosing spondylitis blood was characterized by a TCR beta motif of about 8 highly homologous variants. Earlier studies detected some motif variants in reactive arthritis synovial fluid and blood. Reported data indicate significant enrichment of disease-linked clones within matched ankylosing spondylitis synovial fluid. Peripheral blood samples showed relatively rare disease-linked clones, and these clones were CD8+.

As the method for making TCR beta libraries, quantitative 5'-RACE with molecular barcodes was used. TCRdb ran MiXCR on the 5' RACE reads and lists one entry per CDR3 protein. The repertoire holds fewer than 550,000 distinct CDR3 sequences, with approximately 5.3% as singletons. The CDR3 covers 19 residues. V gave up 4 bases and J gave up 2 bases; unmatched junction bases: 16. Germline V gives CDR1 MRHNA, CDR2 SNTAGT. Sequencing input: blood, either unsorted or a sorted T cell fraction (not recorded which). The V call is TRBV6-4, the J call TRBJ1-1; 10 nucleotides match TRBD1. The receptor comes from a male donor with ankylosing spondylitis. The CDR3, as DNA: TGTGCCAGCAGTGCTCTCCGACCCGGGACAGGGGTTCCTAACACTGAAGCTTTCTTT. Translation gives CASSALRPGTGVPNTEAFF.